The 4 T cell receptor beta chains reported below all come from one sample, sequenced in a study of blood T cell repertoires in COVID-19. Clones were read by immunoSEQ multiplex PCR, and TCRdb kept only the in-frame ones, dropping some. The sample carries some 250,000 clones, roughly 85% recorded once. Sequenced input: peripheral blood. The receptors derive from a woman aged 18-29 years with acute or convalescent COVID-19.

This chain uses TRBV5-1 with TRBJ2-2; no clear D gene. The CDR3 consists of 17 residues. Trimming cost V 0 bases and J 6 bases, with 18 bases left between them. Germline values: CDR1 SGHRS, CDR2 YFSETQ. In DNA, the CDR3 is TGCGCCAGCAGCTTGGGTCTTAGGATTGAGAGGTCCGGGGAGCTGTTTTTT. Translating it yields CASSLGLRIERSGELFF.

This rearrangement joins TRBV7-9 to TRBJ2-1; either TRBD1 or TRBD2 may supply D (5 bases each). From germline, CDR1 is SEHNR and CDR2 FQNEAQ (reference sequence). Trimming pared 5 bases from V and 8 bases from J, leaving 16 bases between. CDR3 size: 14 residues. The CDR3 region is CASSLGAGGDEQFF. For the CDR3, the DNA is TGTGCCAGCAGCCTAGGGGCCGGAGGCGATGAGCAGTTCTTC.

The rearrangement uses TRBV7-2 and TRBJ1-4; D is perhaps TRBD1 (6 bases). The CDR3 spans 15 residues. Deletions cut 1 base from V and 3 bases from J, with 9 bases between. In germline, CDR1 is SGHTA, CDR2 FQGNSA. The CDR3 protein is CASSLVQGPNEKLFF. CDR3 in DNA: TGTGCCAGCAGCTTAGTGCAGGGGCCTAATGAAAAACTGTTTTTT.

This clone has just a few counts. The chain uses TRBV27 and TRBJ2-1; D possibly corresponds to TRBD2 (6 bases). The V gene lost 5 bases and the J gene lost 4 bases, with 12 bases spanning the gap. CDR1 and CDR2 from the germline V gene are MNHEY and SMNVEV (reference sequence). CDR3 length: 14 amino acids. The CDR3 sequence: CASSPWTIYNEQFF. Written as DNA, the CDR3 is TGTGCCAGCAGTCCCTGGACTATTTACAATGAGCAGTTCTTC.